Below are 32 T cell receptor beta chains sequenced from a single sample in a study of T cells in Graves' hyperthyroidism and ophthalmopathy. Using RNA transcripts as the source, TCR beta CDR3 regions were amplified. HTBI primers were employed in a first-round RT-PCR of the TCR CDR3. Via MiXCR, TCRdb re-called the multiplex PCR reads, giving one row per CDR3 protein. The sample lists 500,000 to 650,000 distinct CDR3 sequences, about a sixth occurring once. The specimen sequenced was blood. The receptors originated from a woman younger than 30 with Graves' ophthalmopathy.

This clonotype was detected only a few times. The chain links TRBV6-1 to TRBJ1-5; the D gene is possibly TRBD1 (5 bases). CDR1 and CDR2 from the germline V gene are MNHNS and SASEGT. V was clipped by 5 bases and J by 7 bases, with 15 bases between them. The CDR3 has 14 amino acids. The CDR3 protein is CASSPSGGWQPQHF. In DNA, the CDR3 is TGTGCCAGCAGTCCCTCGGGGGGTTGGCAGCCCCAGCATTTT.

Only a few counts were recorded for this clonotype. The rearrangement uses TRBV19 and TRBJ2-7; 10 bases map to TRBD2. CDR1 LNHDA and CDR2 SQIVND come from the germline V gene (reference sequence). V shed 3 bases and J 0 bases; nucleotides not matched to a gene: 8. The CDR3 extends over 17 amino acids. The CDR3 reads CASSIGSGGPNSYEQYF. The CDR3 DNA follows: TGTGCCAGTAGTATTGGTAGCGGGGGGCCTAACTCCTACGAGCAGTACTTC.

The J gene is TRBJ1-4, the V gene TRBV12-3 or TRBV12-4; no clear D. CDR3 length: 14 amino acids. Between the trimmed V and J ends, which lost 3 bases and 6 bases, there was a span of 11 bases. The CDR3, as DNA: TGTGCCAGCAGTTTGGTAGAGGGAGATGAAAAACTGTTTTTT. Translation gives CASSLVEGDEKLFF.

CDR3 bases: TGTGCCAGCAGTCTATTTAAGAACAATGAGCAGTTCTTC. Translated, it gives CASSLFKNNEQFF. The J gene is TRBJ2-1, the V gene TRBV27; the D is unclear. Germline CDR1 is MNHEY and CDR2 is SMNVEV (reference sequence). This CDR3 is 13 amino acids long. V was pared by 5 bases and J by 5 bases, with 10 bases between.

The CDR3 protein is CASSSGTGTGGETQYF. The CDR3 bases are TGTGCCAGCAGCTCCGGTACCGGGACAGGGGGGGAGACCCAGTACTTC. The chain carries TRBV5-5 and TRBJ2-5; 11 bases align to TRBD1. CDR1 and CDR2 (germline): SGHKS, YYEKEE (reference sequence). J lost 5 bases, V lost 3 bases, and 9 bases had no gene match. This CDR3 has 16 residues.

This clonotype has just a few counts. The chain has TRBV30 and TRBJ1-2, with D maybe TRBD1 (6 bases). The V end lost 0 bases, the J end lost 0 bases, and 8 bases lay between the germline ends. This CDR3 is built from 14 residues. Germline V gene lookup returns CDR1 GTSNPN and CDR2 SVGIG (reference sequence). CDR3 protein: CAWSVGGANYGYTF. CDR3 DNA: TGTGCCTGGAGTGTAGGGGGAGCTAACTATGGCTACACCTTC. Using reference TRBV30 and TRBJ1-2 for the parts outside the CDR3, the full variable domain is SQTIHQWPATLVQPVGSPLSLECTVEGTSNPNLYWYRQAAGRGLQLLFYSVGIGQISSEVPQNLSASRPQDRQFILSSKKLLLSDSGFYLCAWSVGGANYGYTFGSGTRLTVV.

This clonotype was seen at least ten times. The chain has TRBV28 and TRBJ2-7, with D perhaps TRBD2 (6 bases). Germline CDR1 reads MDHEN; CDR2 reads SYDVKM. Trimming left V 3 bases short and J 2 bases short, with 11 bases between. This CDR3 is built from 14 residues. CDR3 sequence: CASSFVGGPYEQYF. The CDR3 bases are TGTGCCAGCAGTTTCGTGGGGGGACCCTACGAGCAGTACTTC.

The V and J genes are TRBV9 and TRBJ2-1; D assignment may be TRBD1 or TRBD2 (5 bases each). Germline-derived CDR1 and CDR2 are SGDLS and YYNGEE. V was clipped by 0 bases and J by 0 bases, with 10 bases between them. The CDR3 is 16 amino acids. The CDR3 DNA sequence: TGTGCCAGCAGCGTAGCGAGGGGAAGCTCCTACAATGAGCAGTTCTTC. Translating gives CASSVARGSSYNEQFF.

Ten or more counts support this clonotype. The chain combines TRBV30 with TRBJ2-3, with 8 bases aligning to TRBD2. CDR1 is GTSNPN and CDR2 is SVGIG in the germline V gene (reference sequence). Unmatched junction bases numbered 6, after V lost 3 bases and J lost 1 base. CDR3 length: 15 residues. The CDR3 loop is CAWRGLGDGTDTQYF. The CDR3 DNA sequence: TGTGCCTGGAGGGGACTAGGGGATGGCACAGATACGCAGTATTTT.

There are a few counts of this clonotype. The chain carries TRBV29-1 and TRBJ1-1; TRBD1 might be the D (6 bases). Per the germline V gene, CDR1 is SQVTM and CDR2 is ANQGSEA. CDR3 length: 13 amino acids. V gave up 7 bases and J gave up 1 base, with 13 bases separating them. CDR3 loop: CSAEVRGNTEAFF. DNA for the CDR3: TGCAGCGCTGAGGTCAGGGGGAACACTGAAGCTTTCTTT.

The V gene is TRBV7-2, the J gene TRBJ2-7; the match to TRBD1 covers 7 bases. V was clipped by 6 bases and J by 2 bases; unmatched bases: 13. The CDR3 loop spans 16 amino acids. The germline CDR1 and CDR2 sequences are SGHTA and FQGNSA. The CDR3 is CASSSMGDRSTYEQYF. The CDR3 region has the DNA TGTGCCAGCAGTTCGATGGGGGACAGATCGACCTACGAGCAGTACTTC.

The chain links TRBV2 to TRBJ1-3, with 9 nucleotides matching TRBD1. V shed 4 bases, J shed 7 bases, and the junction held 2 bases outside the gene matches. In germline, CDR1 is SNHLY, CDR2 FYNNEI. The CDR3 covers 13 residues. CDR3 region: CASSGDRVNTIYF. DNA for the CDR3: TGTGCCAGCAGTGGGGACAGGGTGAACACCATATATTTT.

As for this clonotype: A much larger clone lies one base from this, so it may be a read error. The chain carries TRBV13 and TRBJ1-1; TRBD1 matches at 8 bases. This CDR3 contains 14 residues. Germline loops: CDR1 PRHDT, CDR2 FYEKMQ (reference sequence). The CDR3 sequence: CASTKTGEGTGAFF. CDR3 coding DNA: TGTGCCAGCACCAAGACAGGGGAGGGTACTGGAGCTTTCTTT.

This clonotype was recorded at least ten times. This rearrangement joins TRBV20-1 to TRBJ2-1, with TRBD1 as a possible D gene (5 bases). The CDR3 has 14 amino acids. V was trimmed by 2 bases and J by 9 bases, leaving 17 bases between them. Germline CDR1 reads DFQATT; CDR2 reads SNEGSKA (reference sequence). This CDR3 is CSARRDSRDGEQFF. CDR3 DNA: TGCAGTGCTAGACGAGACAGTAGGGATGGTGAGCAGTTCTTC.

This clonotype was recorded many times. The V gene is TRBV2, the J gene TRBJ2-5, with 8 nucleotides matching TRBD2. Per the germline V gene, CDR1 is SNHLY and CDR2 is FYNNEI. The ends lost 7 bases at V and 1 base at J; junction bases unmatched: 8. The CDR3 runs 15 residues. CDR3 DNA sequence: TGTGCCAGCAAAGAAGAGCGGGGGACCCAAGAGACCCAGTACTTC. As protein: CASKEERGTQETQYF.

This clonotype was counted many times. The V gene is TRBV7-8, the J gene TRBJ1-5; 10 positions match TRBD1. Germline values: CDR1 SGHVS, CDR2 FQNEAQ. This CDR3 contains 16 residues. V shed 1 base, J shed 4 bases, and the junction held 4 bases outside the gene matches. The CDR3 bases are TGTGCCAGCAGCTTAGGGGACAGGGGTTGGAATCAGCCCCAGCATTTT. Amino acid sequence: CASSLGDRGWNQPQHF. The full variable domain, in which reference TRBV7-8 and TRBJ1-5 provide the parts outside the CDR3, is GAGVSQSPRYKVAKRGQDVALRCDPISGHVSLFWYQQALGQGPEFLTYFQNEAQLDKSGLPSDRFFAERPEGSVSTLKIQRTQQEDSAVYLCASSLGDRGWNQPQHFGDGTRLSIL.

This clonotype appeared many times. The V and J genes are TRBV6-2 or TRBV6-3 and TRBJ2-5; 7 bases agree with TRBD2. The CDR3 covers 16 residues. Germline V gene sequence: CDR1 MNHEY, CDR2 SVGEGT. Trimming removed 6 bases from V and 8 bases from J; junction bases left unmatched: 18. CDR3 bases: TGTGCCAGCAGGATCAATAGCGGGCGACTAGACCCAACCCAGTACTTC. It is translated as CASRINSGRLDPTQYF.

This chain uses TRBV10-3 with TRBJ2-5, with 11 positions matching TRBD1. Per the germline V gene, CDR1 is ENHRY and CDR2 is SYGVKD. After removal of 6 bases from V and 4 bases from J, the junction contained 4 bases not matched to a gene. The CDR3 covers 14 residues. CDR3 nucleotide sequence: TGTGCCATCAGGCCGGGACAGGGGGGAGAGACCCAGTACTTC. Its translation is CAIRPGQGGETQYF.

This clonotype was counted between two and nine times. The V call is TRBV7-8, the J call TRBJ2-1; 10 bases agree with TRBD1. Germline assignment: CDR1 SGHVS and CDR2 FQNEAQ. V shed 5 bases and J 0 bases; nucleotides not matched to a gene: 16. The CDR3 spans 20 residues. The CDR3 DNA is TGTGCCAGCAGCACGGACAGGGGGATTCAACTAGCGAGCTCCTACAATGAGCAGTTCTTC. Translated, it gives CASSTDRGIQLASSYNEQFF.

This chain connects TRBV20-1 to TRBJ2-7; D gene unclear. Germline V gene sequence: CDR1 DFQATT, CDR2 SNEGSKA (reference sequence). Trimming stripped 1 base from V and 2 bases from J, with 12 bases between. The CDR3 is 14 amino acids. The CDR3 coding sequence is TGCAGTGCTAGAGTGTCAAAAGGAACCTACGAGCAGTACTTC. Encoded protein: CSARVSKGTYEQYF.

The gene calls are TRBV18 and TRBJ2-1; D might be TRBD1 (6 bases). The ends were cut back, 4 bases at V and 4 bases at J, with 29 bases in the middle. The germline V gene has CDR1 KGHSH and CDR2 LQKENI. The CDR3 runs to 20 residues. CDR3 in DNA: TGTGCCAGCTCACTCCCAGGGGATACGGGCCCTCTGCTCTTTTACAATGAGCAGTTCTTC. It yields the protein CASSLPGDTGPLLFYNEQFF.

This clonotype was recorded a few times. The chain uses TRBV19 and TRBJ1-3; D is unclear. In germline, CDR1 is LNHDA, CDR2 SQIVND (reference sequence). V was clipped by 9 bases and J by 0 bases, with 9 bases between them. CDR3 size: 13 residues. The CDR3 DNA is TGTGCCAGCTCGAGCCTCTCTGGAAACACCATATATTTT. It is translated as CASSSLSGNTIYF.

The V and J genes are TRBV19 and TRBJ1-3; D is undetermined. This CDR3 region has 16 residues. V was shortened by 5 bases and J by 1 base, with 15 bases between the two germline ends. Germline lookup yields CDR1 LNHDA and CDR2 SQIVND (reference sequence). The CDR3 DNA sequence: TGTGCCAGTAGTCCCGCGGTGGGAGTGTCTGGAAACACCATATATTTT. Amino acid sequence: CASSPAVGVSGNTIYF.

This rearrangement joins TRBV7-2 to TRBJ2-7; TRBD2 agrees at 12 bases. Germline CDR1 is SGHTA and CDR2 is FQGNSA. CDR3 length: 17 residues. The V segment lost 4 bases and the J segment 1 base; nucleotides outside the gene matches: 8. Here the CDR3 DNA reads TGTGCCAGCAGCTCTACCGGACTAGCGGGGAGTTCCTACGAGCAGTACTTC. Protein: CASSSTGLAGSSYEQYF. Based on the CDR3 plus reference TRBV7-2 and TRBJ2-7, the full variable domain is GAGVSQSPSNKVTEKGKDVELRCDPISGHTALYWYRQSLGQGLEFLIYFQGNSAPDKSGLPSDRFSAERTGGSVSTLTIQRTQQEDSAVYLCASSSTGLAGSSYEQYFGPGTRLTVT.

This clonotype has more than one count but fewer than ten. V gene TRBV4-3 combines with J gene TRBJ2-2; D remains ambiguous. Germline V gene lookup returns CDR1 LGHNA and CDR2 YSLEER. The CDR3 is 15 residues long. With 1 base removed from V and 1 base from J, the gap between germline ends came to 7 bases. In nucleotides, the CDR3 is TGCGCCAGCAGCCAAGTGCAAATGAACACCGGGGAGCTGTTTTTT. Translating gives CASSQVQMNTGELFF.

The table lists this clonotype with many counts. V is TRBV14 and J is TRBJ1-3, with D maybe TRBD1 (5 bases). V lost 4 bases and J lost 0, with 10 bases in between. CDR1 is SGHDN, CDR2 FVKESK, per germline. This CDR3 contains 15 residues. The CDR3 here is CASSLGPTSGNTIYF. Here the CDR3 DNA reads TGTGCCAGCAGCCTGGGACCGACCTCTGGAAACACCATATATTTT.

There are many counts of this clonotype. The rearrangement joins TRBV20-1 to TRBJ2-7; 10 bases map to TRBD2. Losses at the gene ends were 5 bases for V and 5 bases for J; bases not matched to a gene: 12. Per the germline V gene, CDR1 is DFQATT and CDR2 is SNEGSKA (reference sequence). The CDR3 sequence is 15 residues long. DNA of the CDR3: TGCAGTGCTCCGAAACTAGCGGGGCCTAGTGACGAGCAGTACTTC. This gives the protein CSAPKLAGPSDEQYF.

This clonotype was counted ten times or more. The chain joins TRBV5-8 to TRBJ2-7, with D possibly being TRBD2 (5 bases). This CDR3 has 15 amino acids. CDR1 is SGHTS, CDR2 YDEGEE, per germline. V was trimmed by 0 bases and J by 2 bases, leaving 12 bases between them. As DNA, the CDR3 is TGTGCCAGCAGCTTGGGAAGTCTAGCAGCCTACGAGCAGTACTTC. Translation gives CASSLGSLAAYEQYF.

CDR3 bases: TGCAGTGCTAGAGATTGGGTAGCGGGAGATCGGAACATTCAGTACTTC. Its translation: CSARDWVAGDRNIQYF. The V gene is TRBV20-1, the J gene TRBJ2-4, with TRBD2 identical over 9 bases. CDR1 and CDR2 from the germline V gene are DFQATT and SNEGSKA (reference sequence). The CDR3 extends over 16 amino acids. V shed 0 bases, J shed 7 bases, and the junction held 10 bases outside the gene matches.

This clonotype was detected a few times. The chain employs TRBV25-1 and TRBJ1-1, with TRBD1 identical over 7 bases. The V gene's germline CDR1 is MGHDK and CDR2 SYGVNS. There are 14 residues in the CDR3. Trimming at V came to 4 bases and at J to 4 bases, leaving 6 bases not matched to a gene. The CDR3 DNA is TGTGCCAGCAGTGTGAGACAGGGAAGCACTGAAGCTTTCTTT. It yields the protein CASSVRQGSTEAFF.

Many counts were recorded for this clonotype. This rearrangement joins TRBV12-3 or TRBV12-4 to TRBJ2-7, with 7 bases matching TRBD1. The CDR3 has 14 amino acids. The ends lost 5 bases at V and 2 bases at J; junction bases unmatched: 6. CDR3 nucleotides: TGTGCCAGCAGTCATAGACAGGGTACCTACGAGCAGTACTTC. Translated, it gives CASSHRQGTYEQYF.

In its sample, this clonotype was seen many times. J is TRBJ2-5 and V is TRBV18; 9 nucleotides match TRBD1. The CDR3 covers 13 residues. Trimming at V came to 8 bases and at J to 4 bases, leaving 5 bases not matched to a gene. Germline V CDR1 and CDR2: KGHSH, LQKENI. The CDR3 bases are TGTGCCAGCAGCCGGGACAGGGCAGAGACCCAGTACTTC. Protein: CASSRDRAETQYF. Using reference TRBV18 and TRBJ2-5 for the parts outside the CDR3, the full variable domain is NAGVMQNPRHLVRRRGQEARLRCSPMKGHSHVYWYRQLPEEGLKFMVYLQKENIIDESGMPKERFSAEFPKEGPSILRIQQVVRGDSAAYFCASSRDRAETQYFGPGTRLLVL.